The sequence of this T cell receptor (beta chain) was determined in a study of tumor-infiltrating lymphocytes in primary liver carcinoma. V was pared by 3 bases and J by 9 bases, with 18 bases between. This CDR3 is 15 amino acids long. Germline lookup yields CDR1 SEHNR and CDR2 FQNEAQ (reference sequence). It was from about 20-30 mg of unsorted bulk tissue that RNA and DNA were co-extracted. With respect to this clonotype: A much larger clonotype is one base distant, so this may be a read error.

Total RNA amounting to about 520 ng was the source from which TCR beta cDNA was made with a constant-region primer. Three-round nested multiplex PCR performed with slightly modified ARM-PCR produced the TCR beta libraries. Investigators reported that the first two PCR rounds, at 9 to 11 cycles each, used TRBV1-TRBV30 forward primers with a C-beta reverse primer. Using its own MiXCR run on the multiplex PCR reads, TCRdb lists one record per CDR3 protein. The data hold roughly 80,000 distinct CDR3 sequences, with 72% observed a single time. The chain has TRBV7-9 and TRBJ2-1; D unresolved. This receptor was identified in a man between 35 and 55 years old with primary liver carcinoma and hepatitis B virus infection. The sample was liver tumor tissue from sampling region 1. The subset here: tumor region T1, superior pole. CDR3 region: CASSLASRSHAEQFF. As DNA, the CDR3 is TGTGCCAGCAGCTTGGCCAGCAGGAGTCATGCTGAGCAGTTCTTC.